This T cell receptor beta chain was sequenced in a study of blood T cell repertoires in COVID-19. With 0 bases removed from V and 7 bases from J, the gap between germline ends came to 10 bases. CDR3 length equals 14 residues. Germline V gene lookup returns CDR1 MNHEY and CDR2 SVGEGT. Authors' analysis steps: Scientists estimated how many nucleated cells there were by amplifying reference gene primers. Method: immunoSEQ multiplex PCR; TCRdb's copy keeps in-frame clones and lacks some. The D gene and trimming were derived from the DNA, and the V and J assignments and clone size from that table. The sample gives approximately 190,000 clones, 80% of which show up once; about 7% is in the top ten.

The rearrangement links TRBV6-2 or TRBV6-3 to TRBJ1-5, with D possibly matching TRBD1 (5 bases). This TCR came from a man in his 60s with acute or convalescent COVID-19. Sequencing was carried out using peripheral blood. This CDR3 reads CASSYSNGQQPQHF. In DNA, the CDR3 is TGTGCCAGCAGTTACTCGAATGGACAACAGCCCCAGCATTTT.